One and the same sample provided the 3 T cell receptor beta chains below, sequenced in a study of blood T cell repertoires in COVID-19. Sequencing used immunoSEQ multiplex PCR; TCRdb keeps in-frame clones, though not all of them. This table has just over 15,000 clones, around 81% appearing once. Sequencing was carried out using peripheral blood. The receptor source for this set is a human donor in a cohort sampled during active COVID-19.

The chain employs TRBV12-3 or TRBV12-4 and TRBJ2-2; D possibly corresponds to TRBD1 (5 bases). The ends were cut back, 3 bases at V and 6 bases at J, with 8 bases in the middle. This CDR3 is 13 amino acids long. CDR3 nucleotide sequence: TGTGCCAGCAGTTTTCAAGGGGCCGGGGAGCTGTTTTTT. Its protein is CASSFQGAGELFF.

The J gene is TRBJ2-7, the V gene TRBV4-2; D perhaps matches TRBD2 (6 bases). Germline CDR1 is LGHNA and CDR2 is YNFKEQ. The CDR3 has 15 residues. V lost 3 bases, J lost 3 bases, and 15 bases lay in between. The CDR3 region is CASSQTSSGFYEQYF. CDR3 coding DNA: TGTGCCAGCAGCCAGACTAGTTCGGGATTCTACGAGCAGTACTTC.

This chain uses TRBV2 with TRBJ2-3; TRBD2 aligns across 9 bases. V was pared by 5 bases and J by 1 base, with 7 bases of the junction left unmatched. The CDR3 has 16 amino acids. Germline lookup yields CDR1 SNHLY and CDR2 FYNNEI. CDR3 region: CASSPILAGGTDTQYF. The CDR3 DNA reads as TGTGCCAGCAGTCCTATACTAGCGGGTGGCACAGATACGCAGTATTTT.